A single T cell receptor (beta chain) is shown here with its context. This sample is drawn from a study of blood T cell repertoires in COVID-19. The ends were cut back, 6 bases at V and 3 bases at J, with 6 bases in the middle. This CDR3 is built from 11 residues. CDR1 and CDR2 (germline): MNHEY, SVGAGI. Authors' analysis steps: The assay estimated nucleated cells by amplifying reference gene primers. Here immunoSEQ multiplex PCR was the method, and the copy in TCRdb shows in-frame clones only, minus some. V and J calls and clone size come straight from that table; D and trimming were deduced from the DNA. The sample has more than 110,000 clones; approximately 85% are singletons.

The chain has TRBV6-5 and TRBJ2-7; no clear D. This receptor was identified in a woman of 80 years or more with acute or convalescent COVID-19. The material sequenced was peripheral blood. The CDR3 coding sequence is TGTGCCAGCAGCCTATACTACGAGCAGTACTTC. The encoded protein is CASSLYYEQYF.